One and the same sample provided the 16 T cell receptor beta chains below, sequenced in a study of CD8+CD57+ T cells in acquired aplastic anemia. The template for TCR beta VDJ and CDR3 sequence profiling was genomic DNA. TCRdb reanalysed the reads using MiXCR and keeps one entry per CDR3 protein. The sample holds more than 150,000 distinct CDR3 sequences; roughly half are singletons and the top ten take about 1.8%. Those patients picked for sequencing had displayed CD8+CD57+ cell expansion on flow cytometry. The sample comprised sorted CD4+, CD8+, or CD8+CD57+ T cells (not recorded which) from PBMCs. These receptors originate from a human donor with aplastic anemia.

This clonotype was found a few times. V usage is TRBV4-2 and J usage is TRBJ2-4; a weak D match, TRBD1 (5 bases). CDR1 and CDR2 (germline): LGHNA, YNFKEQ. Trimming removed 8 bases at V and 0 bases at J, with 14 bases between. This CDR3 is built from 15 residues. The CDR3 is CASALRQLAKNIQYF. Written as DNA, the CDR3 is TGTGCCAGCGCCCTTCGACAGCTAGCCAAAAACATTCAGTACTTC.

The chain uses TRBV7-6 and TRBJ2-1, with D maybe TRBD2 (5 bases). This CDR3 is built from 13 residues. Germline V gives CDR1 SGHVS, CDR2 FNYEAQ. Trimming removed 5 bases from V and 9 bases from J, with 14 bases in between. The DNA of the CDR3 is TGTGCCAGCAGCCACGGGGAAAGGACTGAGCAGTTCTTC. As protein: CASSHGERTEQFF. The variable domain in full, completed from reference TRBV7-6 and TRBJ2-1, reads GAGVSQSPRYKVTKRGQDVALRCDPISGHVSLYWYRQALGQGPEFLTYFNYEAQQDKSGLPNDRFSAERPEGSISTLTIQRTEQRDSAMYRCASSHGERTEQFFGPGTRLTVL.

The chain combines TRBV2 with TRBJ2-3; the D is unclear. There are 15 residues in the CDR3. The germline V gene has CDR1 SNHLY and CDR2 FYNNEI. The germline V and J ends were trimmed by 3 bases and 0 bases, with 10 bases remaining between them. CDR3 sequence reads: CASSDGGPSTDTQYF. The DNA for the CDR3 is TGTGCCAGCAGTGACGGCGGTCCTAGCACAGATACGCAGTATTTT.

J is TRBJ1-2 and V is TRBV19; 8 nucleotides match TRBD1. The CDR3 loop spans 14 amino acids. V lost 4 bases to trimming and J lost 8 bases; unmatched junction nucleotides: 9. Per germline, CDR1 LNHDA and CDR2 SQIVND (reference sequence). The CDR3 is CASSTYPRGRGYTF. CDR3 coding DNA: TGTGCCAGTAGTACCTACCCCAGGGGGCGCGGCTACACCTTC.

The V gene is TRBV2, the J gene TRBJ2-1; a weak D match, TRBD2 (6 bases). This CDR3 comprises 15 residues. The V and J ends lost 6 bases and 5 bases respectively, with 17 bases between them. Germline V gene sequence: CDR1 SNHLY, CDR2 FYNNEI. This CDR3 is CASRLTSYLDNEQFF. The CDR3 coding sequence is TGTGCCAGCAGGTTAACTAGCTACCTCGACAATGAGCAGTTCTTC.

This clonotype was picked up a small number of times. The rearrangement links TRBV27 to TRBJ2-1; TRBD2 aligns across 7 bases. CDR3 length equals 17 residues. CDR1 and CDR2 from the germline V gene are MNHEY and SMNVEV (reference sequence). J gave up 5 bases and V 5 bases, and 15 bases lay outside the gene matches. The CDR3 sequence is CASSPQVLASGNNEQFF. CDR3 nucleotide sequence: TGTGCCAGCAGTCCCCAGGTCCTGGCTAGCGGTAACAATGAGCAGTTCTTC.

This clonotype has ten or more counts. CDR3 residues: CASRPDVNYGYTF. The CDR3 DNA follows: TGTGCCAGTAGACCGGACGTGAACTATGGCTACACCTTC. The chain employs TRBV19 and TRBJ1-2; D is uncertain. Germline CDR1 reads LNHDA; CDR2 reads SQIVND (reference sequence). With 6 bases removed from V and 2 bases from J, the gap between germline ends came to 10 bases. This CDR3 spans 13 amino acids.

This clonotype was observed once. This chain links TRBV9 with TRBJ2-1; 10 nucleotides match TRBD2. V lost 4 bases and J lost 7; bases outside the gene matches: 14. CDR1 and CDR2 from the germline V gene are SGDLS and YYNGEE. The CDR3 is 17 residues long. The CDR3 nucleotides read TGTGCCAGCAGCCCCCGTCTTTCTAGCGGGAGTAGGAATGAGCAGTTCTTC. Translated, it gives CASSPRLSSGSRNEQFF.

This clonotype was observed at least ten times. J is TRBJ1-2 and V is TRBV19; possible D gene TRBD1, 5 bases. The ends were cut back, 3 bases at V and 3 bases at J, with 8 bases in the middle. Germline CDR1 is LNHDA and CDR2 is SQIVND (reference sequence). The CDR3 is 13 amino acids. The CDR3 here is CASSIKTDYGYTF. The CDR3 nucleotides are TGTGCCAGTAGTATTAAGACAGACTATGGCTACACCTTC.

The table lists this clonotype with a few counts. CDR3 nucleotide sequence: TGTGCCATCAGTGGGAAAGCGGGGGGGGTCCAAGAGACCCAGTACTTC. Protein sequence: CAISGKAGGVQETQYF. The V and J genes are TRBV10-3 and TRBJ2-5, with 10 bases lining up with TRBD2. Germline lookup yields CDR1 ENHRY and CDR2 SYGVKD. V trimming: 4 bases; J trimming: 1 base; junction bases outside the gene matches: 6. The CDR3 is 16 amino acids.

This clonotype was seen at least ten times. The V and J genes are TRBV11-1 and TRBJ1-4; perhaps TRBD1 as D (6 bases). V dropped 5 bases and J dropped 4 bases, with 17 bases sitting between them. CDR1 is SGHAT, CDR2 FQDESV, per germline (reference sequence). CDR3 length: 16 amino acids. CDR3 DNA: TGTGCCAGCAGCATAGGACAGTCCCAGGGTAATGAAAAACTGTTTTTT. Residues: CASSIGQSQGNEKLFF.

The chain combines TRBV7-9 with TRBJ1-2; the D gene is possibly TRBD1 (5 bases). V was pared by 5 bases and J by 13 bases, with 11 bases between. The CDR3 sequence is 10 residues long. Germline CDR1 SEHNR, CDR2 FQNEAQ (reference sequence). CDR3 amino acids: CASSPGGFTF. CDR3 in DNA: TGTGCCAGCAGCCCCGGGGGGTTCACCTTC.

In this sample, this clonotype turned up many times. The chain employs TRBV20-1 and TRBJ1-1; perhaps TRBD1 as D (5 bases). The CDR3 spans 16 residues. CDR1 DFQATT and CDR2 SNEGSKA come from the germline V gene (reference sequence). Trimming removed 0 bases at V and 0 bases at J, with 14 bases between. CDR3 protein: CSARDTRTTMNTEAFF. The CDR3 DNA reads TGCAGTGCTAGAGATACGAGGACAACCATGAACACTGAAGCTTTCTTT.

V is TRBV15 and J is TRBJ2-7; possible D gene TRBD1, 8 bases. Per the germline V gene, CDR1 is LNHNV and CDR2 is YYDKDF (reference sequence). The CDR3 has 15 residues. V lost 10 bases to trimming and J lost 0 bases, with 19 bases between them. CDR3 sequence reads: CASSAAGQVSYEQYF. The CDR3 DNA sequence: TGTGCCAGCAGTGCAGCGGGACAGGTCTCCTACGAGCAGTACTTC.

The chain recombines TRBV7-2 with TRBJ1-1; D is possibly TRBD1 (5 bases). This CDR3 spans 15 amino acids. From germline, CDR1 is SGHTA and CDR2 FQGNSA. V lost 3 bases to trimming and J lost 1 base, with 12 bases between them. CDR3 amino acids: CASSLEGPRNTEAFF. The CDR3 DNA reads as TGTGCCAGCAGCTTGGAGGGACCGAGGAACACTGAAGCTTTCTTT.

This chain links TRBV19 with TRBJ1-5; tentative D call: TRBD1 (5 bases). The germline V and J ends were trimmed by 7 bases and 7 bases, with 14 bases remaining between them. The CDR3 loop spans 13 amino acids. Per the germline V gene, CDR1 is LNHDA and CDR2 is SQIVND (reference sequence). DNA for the CDR3: TGTGCCAGTACACAGACAGTTCGCCAGCCCCAGCATTTT. It yields the protein CASTQTVRQPQHF.